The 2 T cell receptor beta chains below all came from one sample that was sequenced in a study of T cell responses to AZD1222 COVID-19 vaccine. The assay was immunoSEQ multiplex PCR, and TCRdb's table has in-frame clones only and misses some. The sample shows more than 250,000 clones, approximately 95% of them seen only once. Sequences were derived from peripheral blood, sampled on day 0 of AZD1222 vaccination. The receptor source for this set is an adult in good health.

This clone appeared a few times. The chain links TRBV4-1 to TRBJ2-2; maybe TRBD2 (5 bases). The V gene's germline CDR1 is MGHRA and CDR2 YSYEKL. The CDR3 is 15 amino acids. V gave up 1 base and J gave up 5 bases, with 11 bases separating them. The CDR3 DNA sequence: TGCGCCAGCAGCCAAGCGGGGTATCGGACCGGGGAGCTGTTTTTT. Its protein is CASSQAGYRTGELFF.

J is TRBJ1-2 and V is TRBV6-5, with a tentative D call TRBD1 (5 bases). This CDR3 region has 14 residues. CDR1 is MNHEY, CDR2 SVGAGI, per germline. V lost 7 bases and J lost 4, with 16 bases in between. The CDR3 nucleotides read TGTGCCAGCAAGGACCCTCAGGGATTCTATGGCTACACCTTC. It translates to CASKDPQGFYGYTF.